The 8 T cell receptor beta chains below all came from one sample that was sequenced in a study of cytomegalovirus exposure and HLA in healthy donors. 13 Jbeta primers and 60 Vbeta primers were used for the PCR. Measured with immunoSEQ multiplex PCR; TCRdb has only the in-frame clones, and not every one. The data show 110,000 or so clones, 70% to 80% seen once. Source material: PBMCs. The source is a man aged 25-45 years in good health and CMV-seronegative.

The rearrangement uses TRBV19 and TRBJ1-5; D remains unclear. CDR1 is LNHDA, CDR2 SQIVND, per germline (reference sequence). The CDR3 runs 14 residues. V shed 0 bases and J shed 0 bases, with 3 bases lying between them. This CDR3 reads CASSIDNSNQPQHF. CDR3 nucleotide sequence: TGTGCCAGTAGTATAGACAATAGCAATCAGCCCCAGCATTTT. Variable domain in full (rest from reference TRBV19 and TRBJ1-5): DGGITQSPKYLFRKEGQNVTLSCEQNLNHDAMYWYRQDPGQGLRLIYYSQIVNDFQKGDIAEGYSVSREKKESFPLTVTSAQKNPTAFYLCASSIDNSNQPQHFGDGTRLSIL.

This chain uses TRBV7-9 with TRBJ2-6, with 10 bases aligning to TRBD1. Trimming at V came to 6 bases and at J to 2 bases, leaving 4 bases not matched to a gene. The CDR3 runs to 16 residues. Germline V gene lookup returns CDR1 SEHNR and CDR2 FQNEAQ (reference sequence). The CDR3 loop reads CASRRDRGAGANVLTF. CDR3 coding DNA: TGTGCCAGCAGGCGGGACAGGGGTGCTGGGGCCAACGTCCTGACTTTC.

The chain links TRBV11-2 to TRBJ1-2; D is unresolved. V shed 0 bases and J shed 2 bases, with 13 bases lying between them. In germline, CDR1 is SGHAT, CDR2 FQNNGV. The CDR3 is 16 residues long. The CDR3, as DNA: TGTGCCAGCAGCTTAGATGGTCCGGTCTCAAACTATGGCTACACCTTC. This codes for CASSLDGPVSNYGYTF.

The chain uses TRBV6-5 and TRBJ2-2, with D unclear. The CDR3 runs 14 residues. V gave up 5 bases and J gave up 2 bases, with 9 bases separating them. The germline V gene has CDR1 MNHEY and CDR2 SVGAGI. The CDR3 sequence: CASSIDTNTGELFF. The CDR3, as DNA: TGTGCCAGCAGTATTGACACCAACACCGGGGAGCTGTTTTTT.

The CDR3 is CASSSLDRGQPQHF. CDR3 bases: TGCGCCAGCAGCTCCCTGGACCGGGGGCAGCCCCAGCATTTT. The chain carries TRBV4-1 and TRBJ1-5, with D perhaps matching TRBD1 (5 bases). Germline V lookup: CDR1 MGHRA, CDR2 YSYEKL. The CDR3 runs to 14 residues. V lost 5 bases and J lost 7, with 15 bases in between.

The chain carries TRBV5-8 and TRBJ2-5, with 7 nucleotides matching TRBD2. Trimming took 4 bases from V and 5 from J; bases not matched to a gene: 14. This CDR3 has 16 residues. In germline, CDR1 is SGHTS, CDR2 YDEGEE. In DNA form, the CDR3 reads TGTGCCAGCAGCCCCGGGGACTACGGCCTAGTGGAGACCCAGTACTTC. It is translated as CASSPGDYGLVETQYF.

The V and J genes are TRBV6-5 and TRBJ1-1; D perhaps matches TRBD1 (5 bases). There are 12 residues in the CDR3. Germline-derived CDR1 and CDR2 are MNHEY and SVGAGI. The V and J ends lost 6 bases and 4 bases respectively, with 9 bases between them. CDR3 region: CASRGPGTEAFF. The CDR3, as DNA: TGTGCCAGCAGGGGGCCGGGCACTGAAGCTTTCTTT.

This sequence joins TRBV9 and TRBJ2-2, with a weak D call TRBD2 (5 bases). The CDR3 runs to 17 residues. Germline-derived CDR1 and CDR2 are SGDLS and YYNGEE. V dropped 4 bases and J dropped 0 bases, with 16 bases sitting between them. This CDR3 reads CASSPRRGRANTGELFF. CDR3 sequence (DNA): TGTGCCAGCAGCCCTCGAAGAGGGCGAGCGAACACCGGGGAGCTGTTTTTT.